This TCR beta chain comes out of a study of shared clonotypes between healthy human individuals. This clone was found once. Sequencing was performed with immunoSEQ multiplex PCR; in TCRdb, only in-frame clones are kept and a portion is missing. The table records a few million clones, approximately 92% of them present only once. The trim removed 0 bases at V and 6 bases at J, leaving 8 bases unmatched. The CDR3 loop spans 16 amino acids. The germline gives CDR1 LNHNV, CDR2 YYDKDF (reference sequence). The chain combines TRBV15 with TRBJ2-1; 7 nucleotides align to TRBD2. The sample taken for sequencing was naive CD4+ T cells sorted from blood. Specified subset: CD45RA+ positively selected. This clonotype was sampled from a man aged 18 to 29 in good health. Here the CDR3 DNA reads TGTGCCACCAGCAGAGATGATAGGACTAGGCCCAATGAGCAGTTCTTC. Its protein is CATSRDDRTRPNEQFF.